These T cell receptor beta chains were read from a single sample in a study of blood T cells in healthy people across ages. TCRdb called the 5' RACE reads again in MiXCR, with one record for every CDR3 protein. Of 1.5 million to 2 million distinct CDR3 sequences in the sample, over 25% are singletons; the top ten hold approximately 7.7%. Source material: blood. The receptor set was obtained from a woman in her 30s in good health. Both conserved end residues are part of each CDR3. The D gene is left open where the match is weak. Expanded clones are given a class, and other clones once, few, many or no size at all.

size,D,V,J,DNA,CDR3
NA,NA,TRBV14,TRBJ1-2,TGTGCCAGCAGCCAAGTTAGGACAGCTGACGGCTACACCTTC,CASSQVRTADGYTF
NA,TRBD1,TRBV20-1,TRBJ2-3,TGTAGTGCTAGGGGACAGGGGGAGACAAGGACAGATACGCAGTATTTT,CSARGQGETRTDTQYF
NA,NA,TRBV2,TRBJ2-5,TGTGCCAGCAGATGGGTCGGGAGCCAAGAGACCCAGTACTTC,CASRWVGSQETQYF
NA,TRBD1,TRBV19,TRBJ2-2,TGTGCCAGTATCTCGACAGGGGTCACCGGGGAGCTGTTTTTT,CASISTGVTGELFF
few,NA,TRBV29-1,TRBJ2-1,TGCAGCGTTGAACAGGGGAGAAATGAGCAGTTCTTC,CSVEQGRNEQFF
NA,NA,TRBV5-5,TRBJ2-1,TGTGCCAGCAGCTTGTACCGAGAGCAGTTCTTC,CASSLYREQFF
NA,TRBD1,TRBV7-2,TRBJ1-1,TGTGCCAGCAGCTCCCGGGACAGGGGACACACTGAAGCTTTCTTT,CASSSRDRGHTEAFF
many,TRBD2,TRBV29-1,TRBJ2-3,TGCAGCGTTGTCCTGACTAGCGGGGACACAGATACGCAGTATTTT,CSVVLTSGDTDTQYF
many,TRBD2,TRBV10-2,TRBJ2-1,TGCGCCAGCAGTGTAGCCAGCGGGAGGGGTAATGAGCAGTTCTTC,CASSVASGRGNEQFF
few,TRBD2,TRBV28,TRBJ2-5,TGTGCCAGCAGTTCCCCGCGGAGGGAGGGCCAAGAGACCCAGTACTTC,CASSSPRREGQETQYF
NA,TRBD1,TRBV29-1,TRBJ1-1,TGCAGCGGCATGGACAGGGAAACTAAAGCTTTCTTT,CSGMDRETKAFF
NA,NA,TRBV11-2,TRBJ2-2,TGTGCCAGCAGCTCGGGGGTTCCCGGGGAGCGGTTTTTT,CASSSGVPGERFF
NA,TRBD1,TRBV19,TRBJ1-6,TGTGCCAGTAGTATTTACCGGGACAGACCAAATTCACCCCTCCACTTT,CASSIYRDRPNSPLHF
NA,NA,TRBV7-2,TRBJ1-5,TGTGCCAGCAGCTCCCGGTTGGAGCCCCAGCATTTT,CASSSRLEPQHF
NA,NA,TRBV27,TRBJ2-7,TGTGCCAGCAGGCGGAGAGGTGTGGCCTACGAGCAGTACTTC,CASRRRGVAYEQYF
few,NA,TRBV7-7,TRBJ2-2,TGTGCCAGCAGTTCAGCAGGGCCGAACACCGGGGAGCTGTTTTTT,CASSSAGPNTGELFF
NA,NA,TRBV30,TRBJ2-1,TGTGCCTGGAATCCTGGGACCCACGATAAGCAGTTCTTC,CAWNPGTHDKQFF
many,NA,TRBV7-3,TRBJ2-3,TGTGCCAGCAGCAGCCTTGGCGCAGATACGCAGTATTTT,CASSSLGADTQYF
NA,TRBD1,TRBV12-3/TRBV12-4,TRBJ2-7,TGTGCCAGCAGTTCCTACAGGGGGACCTACGAGCGGTACTTC,CASSSYRGTYERYF
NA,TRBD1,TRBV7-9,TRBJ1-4,TGTGCCAGCAGCTCGGGACAGGGGGCGAGTAATGAAAAACTGTTTTTT,CASSSGQGASNEKLFF
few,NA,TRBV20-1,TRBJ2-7,TGCAGTGCCGTACGACTAACCTACGAGCAGTACTTC,CSAVRLTYEQYF
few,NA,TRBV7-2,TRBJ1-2,TGTGCCAGCAGCTTAGGGCCCTTAGGAATCTATGGCTACACCTTC,CASSLGPLGIYGYTF
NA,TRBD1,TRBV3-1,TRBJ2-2,TGTGCCAGCAGCCAAGAGGACAGGGGGGTGTCGGACACCGGGGAGCTGTTTTTT,CASSQEDRGVSDTGELFF
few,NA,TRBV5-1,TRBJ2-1,TGCGCCAGCAGCTTGTATGAACTGGCAAATGAGCAGTTCTTC,CASSLYELANEQFF
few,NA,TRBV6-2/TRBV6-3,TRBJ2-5,TGTGCCAGCAGTTACTCGGCAGGAAGGGGGATCCAGTACTTC,CASSYSAGRGIQYF
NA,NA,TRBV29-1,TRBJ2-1,TGCAGCGTTGAAGATAAGGGGGGGGAGACCCAGTTCTTC,CSVEDKGGETQFF
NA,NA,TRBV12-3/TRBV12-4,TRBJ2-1,TGTGCCAGCAGAACTAGAGTGAGAGCAAATGAGCAGTTCTTC,CASRTRVRANEQFF
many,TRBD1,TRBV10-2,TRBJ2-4,TGCGCCAGCAGTGGGACAGGGGCGGCCAAAAACATTCAGTACTTC,CASSGTGAAKNIQYF
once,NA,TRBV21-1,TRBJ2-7,TGTGCCAGCACGGAGGGGTTGAATGACGAGCAGTACTTC,CASTEGLNDEQYF
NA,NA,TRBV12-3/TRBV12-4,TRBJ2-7,TGTGCCAGCAGTTTTAGGAGGAGCTCCTACGAGCAGTACTTC,CASSFRRSSYEQYF